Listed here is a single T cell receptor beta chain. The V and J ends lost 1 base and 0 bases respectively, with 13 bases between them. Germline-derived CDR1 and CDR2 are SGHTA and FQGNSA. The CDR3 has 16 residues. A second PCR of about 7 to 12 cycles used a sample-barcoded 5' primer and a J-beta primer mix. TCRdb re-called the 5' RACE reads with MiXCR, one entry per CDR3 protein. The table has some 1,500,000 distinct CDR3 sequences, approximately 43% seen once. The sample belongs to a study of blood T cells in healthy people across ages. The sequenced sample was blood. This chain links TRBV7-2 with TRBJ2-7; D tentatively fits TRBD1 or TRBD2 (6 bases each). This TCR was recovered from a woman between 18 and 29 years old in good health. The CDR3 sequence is CASSLGSGGRSYEQYF. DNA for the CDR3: TGTGCCAGCAGCTTAGGAAGTGGGGGGCGCTCCTACGAGCAGTACTTC.